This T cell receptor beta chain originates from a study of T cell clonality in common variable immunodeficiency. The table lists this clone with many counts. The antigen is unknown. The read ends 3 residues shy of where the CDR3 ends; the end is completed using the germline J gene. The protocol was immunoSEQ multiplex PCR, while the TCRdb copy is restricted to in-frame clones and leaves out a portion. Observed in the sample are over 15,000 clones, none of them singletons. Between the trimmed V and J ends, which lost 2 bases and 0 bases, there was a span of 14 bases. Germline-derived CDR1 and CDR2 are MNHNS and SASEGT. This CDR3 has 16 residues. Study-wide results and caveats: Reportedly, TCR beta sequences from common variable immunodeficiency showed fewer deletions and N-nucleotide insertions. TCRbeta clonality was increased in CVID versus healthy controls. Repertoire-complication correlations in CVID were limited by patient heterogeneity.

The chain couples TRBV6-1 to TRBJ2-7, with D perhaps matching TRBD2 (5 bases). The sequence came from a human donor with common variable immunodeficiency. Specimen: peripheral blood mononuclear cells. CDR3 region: CASSESRGYISYEQYF. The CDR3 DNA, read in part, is TGTGCCAGCAGTGAAAGTCGCGGGTATATCTCCTACGAG.